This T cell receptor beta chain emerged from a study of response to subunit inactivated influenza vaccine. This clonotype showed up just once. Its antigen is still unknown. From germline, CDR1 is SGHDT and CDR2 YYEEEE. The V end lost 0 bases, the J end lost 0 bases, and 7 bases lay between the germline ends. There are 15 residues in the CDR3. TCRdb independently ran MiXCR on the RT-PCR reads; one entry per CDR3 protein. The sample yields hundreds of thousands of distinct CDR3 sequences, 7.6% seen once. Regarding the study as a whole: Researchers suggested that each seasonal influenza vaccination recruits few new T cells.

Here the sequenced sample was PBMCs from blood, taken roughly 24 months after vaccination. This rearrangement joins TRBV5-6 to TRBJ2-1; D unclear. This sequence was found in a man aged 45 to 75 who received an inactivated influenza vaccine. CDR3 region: CASSLDGDSYNEQFF. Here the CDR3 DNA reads TGTGCCAGCAGCTTGGACGGCGACTCCTACAATGAGCAGTTCTTC. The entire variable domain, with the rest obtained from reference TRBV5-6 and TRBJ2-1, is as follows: DAGVTQSPTHLIKTRGQQVTLRCSPKSGHDTVSWYQQALGQGPQFIFQYYEEEERQRGNFPDRFSGHQFPNYSSELNVNALLLGDSALYLCASSLDGDSYNEQFFGPGTRLTVL.